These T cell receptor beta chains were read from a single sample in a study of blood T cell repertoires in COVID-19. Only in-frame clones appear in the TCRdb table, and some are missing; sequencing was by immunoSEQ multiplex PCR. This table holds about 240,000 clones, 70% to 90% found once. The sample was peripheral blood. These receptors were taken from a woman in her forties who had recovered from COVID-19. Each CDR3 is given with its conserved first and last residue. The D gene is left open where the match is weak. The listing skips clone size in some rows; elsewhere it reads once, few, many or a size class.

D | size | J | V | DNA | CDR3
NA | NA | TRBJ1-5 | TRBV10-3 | TGTGCCACCCGGACGGGATCAGATCAGCCCCAGCATTTT | CATRTGSDQPQHF
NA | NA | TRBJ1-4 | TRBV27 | TGTGCCTCCCTGGGAGGGAGGAGAAAACTGTTTTTT | CASLGGRRKLFF
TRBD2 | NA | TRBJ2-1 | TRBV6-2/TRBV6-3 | TGTGCCAGCAGTTGGGGGGTCAGGGCCCCGTTGCGGGAGGGGTACAATGAGCAGTTCTTC | CASSWGVRAPLREGYNEQFF
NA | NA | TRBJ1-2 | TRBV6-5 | TGTGCCAGCACCGGGGCTAACTATGGCTACACCTTC | CASTGANYGYTF
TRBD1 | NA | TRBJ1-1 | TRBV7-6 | TGTGCCAGCAGCTTAGCGCAAGGACAGGGGGCTGAAGCTTTCTTT | CASSLAQGQGAEAFF
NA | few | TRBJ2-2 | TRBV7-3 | TGTGCCAGCAGCTTAAATCGCCCTACGAACACCGGGGAGCTGTTTTTT | CASSLNRPTNTGELFF
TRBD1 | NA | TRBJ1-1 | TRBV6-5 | TGTGCCAGCAGGACACCACCGGACAGGGCTGAAGCTTTCTTT | CASRTPPDRAEAFF
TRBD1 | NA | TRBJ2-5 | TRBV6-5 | TGTGCCAGCAGCCTGCAACAGGGGGAGACCCAGTACTTC | CASSLQQGETQYF
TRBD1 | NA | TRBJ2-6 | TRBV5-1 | TGCGCCAGCAGCTTGTCTGGGACAGGGAGCTCTGGGGCCAACGTCCTGACTTTC | CASSLSGTGSSGANVLTF
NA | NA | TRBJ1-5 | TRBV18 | TGTGCCAGCTCACCACCAGGCACAGGCCCAAATCAGCCCCAGCATTTT | CASSPPGTGPNQPQHF
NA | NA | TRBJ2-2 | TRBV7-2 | TGTGCCAGCAGCTTTAGGGAGACCGGGGAGCTGTTTTTT | CASSFRETGELFF
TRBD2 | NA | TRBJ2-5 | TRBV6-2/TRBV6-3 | TGTGCCAGCAGTTACCGCGGGGGGGCTCAAGAGACCCAGTACTTC | CASSYRGGAQETQYF
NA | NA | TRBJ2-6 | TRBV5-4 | TGTGCCAGCAGCTTGCCCCTCTCTGGGGCCAACGTCCTGACTTTC | CASSLPLSGANVLTF
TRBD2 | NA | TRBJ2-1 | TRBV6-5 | TGTGCCAGCAGTTACGCGGGAGCCGGCAATGAGCAGTTCTTC | CASSYAGAGNEQFF
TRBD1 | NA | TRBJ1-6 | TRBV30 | TGTGCCTGGAGTCGGGGACAGGGGAATTCACCCCTCCACTTT | CAWSRGQGNSPLHF
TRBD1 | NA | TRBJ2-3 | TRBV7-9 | TGTGCCAGCAGCCCACCGACAGGGGGCATAGATACGCAGTATTTT | CASSPPTGGIDTQYF
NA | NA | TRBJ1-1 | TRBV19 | TGTGCCAGTAGTTTTCCGGGTGACAGTTCCTTGAACACTGAAGCTTTCTTT | CASSFPGDSSLNTEAFF
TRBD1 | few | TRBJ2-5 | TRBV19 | TGTGCCAGTAGTACCCAGGACAGGGATGTTCAAATTGAGTACTTC | CASSTQDRDVQIEYF
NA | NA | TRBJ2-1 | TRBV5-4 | TGTGCCAGCAGCCGGGGGGCGGGAAATGAGCAGTTCTTC | CASSRGAGNEQFF
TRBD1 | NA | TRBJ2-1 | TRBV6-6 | TGTGCCAGCAGTTACTCGACAGGGTCCTACAATGAGCAGTTCTTC | CASSYSTGSYNEQFF
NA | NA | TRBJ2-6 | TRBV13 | TGTGCCAGCAGACTTACAGGGCCTGGGGCCAACGTCCTGACTTTC | CASRLTGPGANVLTF
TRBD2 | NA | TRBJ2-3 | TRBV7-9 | TGTGCCAGCAGCCCCCGGGCGGGAGGTGGCGCAGATACGCAGTATTTT | CASSPRAGGGADTQYF
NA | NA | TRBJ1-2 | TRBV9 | TGTGCCAGCAGCGCGGGGGGGGCCCCGGGATATGGCTACACCTTC | CASSAGGAPGYGYTF